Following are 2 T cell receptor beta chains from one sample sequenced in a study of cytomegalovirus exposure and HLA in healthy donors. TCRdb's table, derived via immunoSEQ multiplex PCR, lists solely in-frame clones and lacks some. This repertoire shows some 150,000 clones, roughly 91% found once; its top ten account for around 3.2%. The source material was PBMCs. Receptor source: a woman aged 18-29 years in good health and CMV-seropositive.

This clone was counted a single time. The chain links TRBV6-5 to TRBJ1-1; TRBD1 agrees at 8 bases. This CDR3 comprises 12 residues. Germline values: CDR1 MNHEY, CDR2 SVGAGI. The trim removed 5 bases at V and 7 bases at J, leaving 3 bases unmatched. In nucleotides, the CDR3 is TGTGCCAGCAGTCGACAGGGGTATGAAGCTTTCTTT. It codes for CASSRQGYEAFF.

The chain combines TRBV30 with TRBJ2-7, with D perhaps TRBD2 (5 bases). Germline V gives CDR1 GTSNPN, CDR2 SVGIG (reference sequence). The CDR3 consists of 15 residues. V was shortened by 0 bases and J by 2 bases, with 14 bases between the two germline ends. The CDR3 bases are TGTGCCTGGAGTGTACGTGGCAGGACTCCCTACGAGCAGTACTTC. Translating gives CAWSVRGRTPYEQYF.